The present TCR beta chain was sequenced within a study of graft-versus-host responses after intestinal transplantation. About the study: Each recipient received a multivisceral, liver-intestinal, or isolated intestinal graft.

The length of the CDR3 is 15 residues. V was cut by 2 bases and J by 4 bases, with 14 bases left in between. The germline CDR1 and CDR2 sequences are MNHEY and SMNVEV (reference sequence). The sample holds a few counts of this clone. The antigen is not known. Findings of the study overall: Allografts of one patient group, those with graft-donor T cell macrochimerism, had high graft-versus-host to host-versus-graft clonal ratios. The recipient marrow held GvH clones, and some of them showed up first in ileum or blood.

TCRdb keeps only in-frame clones here, not all; method: immunoSEQ multiplex PCR. Here the sample spans around 69,000 clones, around 89% being singletons. Sample: unstimulated CD8+ T cells sorted from spleen or lymph node cells, taken before transplant. The chain has TRBV27 and TRBJ2-5, with D perhaps matching TRBD1 (5 bases). The TCR sequence derives from a human donor who was the organ donor for an intestinal transplant. The CDR3 DNA reads as TGTGCCAGCAGTTTACAGGGAATCATTGGAGAGACCCAGTACTTC. It is translated as CASSLQGIIGETQYF.